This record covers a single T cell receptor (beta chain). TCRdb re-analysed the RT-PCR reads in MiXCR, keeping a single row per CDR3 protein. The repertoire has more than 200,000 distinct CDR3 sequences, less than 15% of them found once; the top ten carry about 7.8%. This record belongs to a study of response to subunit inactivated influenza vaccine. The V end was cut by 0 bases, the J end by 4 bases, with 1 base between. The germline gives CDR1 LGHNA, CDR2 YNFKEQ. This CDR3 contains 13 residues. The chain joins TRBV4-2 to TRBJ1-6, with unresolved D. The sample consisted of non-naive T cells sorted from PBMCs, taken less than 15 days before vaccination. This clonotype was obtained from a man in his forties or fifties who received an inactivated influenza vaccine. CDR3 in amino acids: CASSQDYNSPLHF. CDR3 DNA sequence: TGTGCCAGCAGCCAAGATTATAATTCACCCCTCCACTTT.